The entry that follows covers one T cell receptor beta chain sequence. Germline V lookup: CDR1 SGHVS, CDR2 FNYEAQ. The junction had 7 bases not matched to a gene; V was cut back by 3 bases and J by 4 bases. The CDR3 totals 16 residues. Generated by immunoSEQ multiplex PCR, the TCRdb table keeps only in-frame clones and is missing some. The sample carries about 200,000 clones, 89% recorded once. The data belong to a study of blood T cell repertoires in COVID-19. Sequenced material: PBMCs or T cells enriched from blood (not recorded which). The chain carries TRBV7-6 and TRBJ2-1; the match to TRBD2 covers 9 bases. The TCR originated in a woman in her late teens or twenties who had recovered from COVID-19. This CDR3 reads CASSLLISGGYNEQFF. As DNA, the CDR3 is TGTGCCAGCAGCTTGCTCATTAGCGGGGGTTACAATGAGCAGTTCTTC.